The clone carrying this TCR beta chain was counted at least ten times. TCR beta cDNA came from about 500 ng total RNA, primed with a constant-region primer. Construction of TCR beta libraries relied on three successive nested multiplex PCR rounds employing slightly modified ARM-PCR. Each of the first two PCR rounds ran approximately 9 cycles with TRBV1-TRBV30 forward and C-beta reverse primers. TCRdb called the multiplex PCR reads again in MiXCR, with one record for every CDR3 protein. The sample shows 95,000 to 150,000 distinct CDR3 sequences, 55% to 75% of them seen only once. This sample is part of a study of tumor-infiltrating lymphocytes in primary liver carcinoma. CDR3 length: 14 residues. The V gene's germline CDR1 is ENHRY and CDR2 SYGVKD. V was trimmed by 10 bases and J by 0 bases, leaving 14 bases between them. Unsorted bulk tissue of about 20-32 mg yielded co-extracted RNA and DNA.

The origin of this receptor is a woman aged 55-70 years with primary liver carcinoma and hepatitis B virus infection. Source material: liver tumor tissue from sampling region 3. As to subset: tumor region T3, left-lateral pole. The gene calls are TRBV10-3 and TRBJ2-3; a possible D gene is TRBD2 (6 bases). The CDR3 sequence is CATMTSTSTDTQYF. CDR3 sequence (DNA): TGTGCCACTATGACTAGTACTAGCACAGATACGCAGTATTTT.